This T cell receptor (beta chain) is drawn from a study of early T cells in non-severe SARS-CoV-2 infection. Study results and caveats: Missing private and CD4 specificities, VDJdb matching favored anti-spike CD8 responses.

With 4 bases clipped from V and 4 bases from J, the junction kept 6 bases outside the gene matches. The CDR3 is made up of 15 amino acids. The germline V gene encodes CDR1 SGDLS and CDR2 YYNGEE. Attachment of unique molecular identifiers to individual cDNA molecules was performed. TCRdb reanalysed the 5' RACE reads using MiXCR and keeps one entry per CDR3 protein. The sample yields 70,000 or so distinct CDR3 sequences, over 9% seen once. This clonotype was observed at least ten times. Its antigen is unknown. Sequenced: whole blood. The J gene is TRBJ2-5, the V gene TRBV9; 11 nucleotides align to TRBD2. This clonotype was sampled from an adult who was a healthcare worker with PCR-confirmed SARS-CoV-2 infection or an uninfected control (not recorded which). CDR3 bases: TGTGCCAGCAGCATGCTGACTAGCGGGATAGAGACCCAGTACTTC. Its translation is CASSMLTSGIETQYF. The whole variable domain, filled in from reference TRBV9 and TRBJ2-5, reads DSGVTQTPKHLITATGQRVTLRCSPRSGDLSVYWYQQSLDQGLQFLIQYYNGEERAKGNILERFSAQQFPDLHSELNLSSLELGDSALYFCASSMLTSGIETQYFGPGTRLLVL.